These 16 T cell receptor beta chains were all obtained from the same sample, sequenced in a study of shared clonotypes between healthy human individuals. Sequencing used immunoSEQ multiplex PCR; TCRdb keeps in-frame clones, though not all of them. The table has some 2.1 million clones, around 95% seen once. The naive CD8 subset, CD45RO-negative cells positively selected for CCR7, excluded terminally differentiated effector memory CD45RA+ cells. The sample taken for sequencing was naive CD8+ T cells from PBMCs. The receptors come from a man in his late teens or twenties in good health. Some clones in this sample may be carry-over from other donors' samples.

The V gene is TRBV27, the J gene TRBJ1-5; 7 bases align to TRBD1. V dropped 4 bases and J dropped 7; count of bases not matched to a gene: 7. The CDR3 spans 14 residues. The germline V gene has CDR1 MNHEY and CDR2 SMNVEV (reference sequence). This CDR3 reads CASSYGTEGQPQHF. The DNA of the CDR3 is TGTGCCAGCAGTTACGGGACAGAAGGACAGCCCCAGCATTTT.

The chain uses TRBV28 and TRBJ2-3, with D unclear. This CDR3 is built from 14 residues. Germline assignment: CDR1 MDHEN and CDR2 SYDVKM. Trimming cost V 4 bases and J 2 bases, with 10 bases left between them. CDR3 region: CASSYKGPTDTQYF. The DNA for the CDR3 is TGTGCCAGCAGTTATAAAGGTCCCACAGATACGCAGTATTTT.

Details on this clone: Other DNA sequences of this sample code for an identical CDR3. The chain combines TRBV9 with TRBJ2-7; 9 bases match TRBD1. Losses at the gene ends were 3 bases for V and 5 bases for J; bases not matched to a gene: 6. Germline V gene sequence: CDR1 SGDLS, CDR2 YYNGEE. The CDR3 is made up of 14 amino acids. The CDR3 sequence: CASSAGQGPHEQYF. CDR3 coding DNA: TGTGCCAGCAGCGCCGGACAGGGGCCCCACGAGCAGTACTTC.

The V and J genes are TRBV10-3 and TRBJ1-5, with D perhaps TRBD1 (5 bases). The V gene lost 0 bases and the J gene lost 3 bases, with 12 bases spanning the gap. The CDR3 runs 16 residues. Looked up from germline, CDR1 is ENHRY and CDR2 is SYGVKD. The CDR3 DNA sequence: TGTGCCATCAGTGAGTCGGGGCCCAATAACAATCAGCCCCAGCATTTT. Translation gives CAISESGPNNNQPQHF.

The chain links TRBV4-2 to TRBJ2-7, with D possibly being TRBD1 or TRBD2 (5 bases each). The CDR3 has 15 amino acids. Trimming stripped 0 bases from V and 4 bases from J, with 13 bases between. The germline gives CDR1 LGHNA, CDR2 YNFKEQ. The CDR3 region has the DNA TGTGCCAGCAGCCAAGATTCATCGGGGCTTTACGAGCAGTACTTC. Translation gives CASSQDSSGLYEQYF.

In nucleotides, the CDR3 is TGTGCCAGCAGCGTAGCCAGGGGTCGCTCGCTGAACTATGGCTACACCTTC. Protein product: CASSVARGRSLNYGYTF. The chain employs TRBV9 and TRBJ1-2, with D possibly matching TRBD1 (6 bases). This CDR3 contains 17 residues. The germline gives CDR1 SGDLS, CDR2 YYNGEE. V was trimmed by 0 bases and J by 2 bases, leaving 17 bases between them.

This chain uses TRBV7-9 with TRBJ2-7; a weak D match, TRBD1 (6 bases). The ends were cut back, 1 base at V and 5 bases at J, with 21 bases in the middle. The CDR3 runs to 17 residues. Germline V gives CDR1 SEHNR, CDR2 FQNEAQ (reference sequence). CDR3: CASSLEGDGFPVHEQYF. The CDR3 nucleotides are TGTGCCAGCAGCTTAGAGGGGGATGGTTTCCCTGTCCACGAGCAGTACTTC.

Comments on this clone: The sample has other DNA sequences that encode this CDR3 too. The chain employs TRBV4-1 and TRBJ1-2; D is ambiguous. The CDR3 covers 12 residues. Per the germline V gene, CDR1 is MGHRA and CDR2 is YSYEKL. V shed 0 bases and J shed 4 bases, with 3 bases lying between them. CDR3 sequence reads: CASSQDSYGYTF. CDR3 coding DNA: TGCGCCAGCAGCCAAGACAGCTATGGCTACACCTTC.

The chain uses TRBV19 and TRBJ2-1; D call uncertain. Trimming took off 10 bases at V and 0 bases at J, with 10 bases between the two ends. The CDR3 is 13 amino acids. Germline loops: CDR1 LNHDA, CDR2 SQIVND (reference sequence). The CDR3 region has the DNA TGTGCCACCTCTCACCGCTCCTACAATGAGCAGTTCTTC. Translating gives CATSHRSYNEQFF.

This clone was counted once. CDR3 region: CASSLGKDEQYF. CDR3 sequence (DNA): TGTGCCAGCAGCTTAGGTAAAGACGAGCAGTACTTC. The J gene is TRBJ2-7, the V gene TRBV11-2; D unclear. The CDR3 has 12 residues. V dropped 1 base and J dropped 5 bases, with 6 bases sitting between them. The germline V gene encodes CDR1 SGHAT and CDR2 FQNNGV.

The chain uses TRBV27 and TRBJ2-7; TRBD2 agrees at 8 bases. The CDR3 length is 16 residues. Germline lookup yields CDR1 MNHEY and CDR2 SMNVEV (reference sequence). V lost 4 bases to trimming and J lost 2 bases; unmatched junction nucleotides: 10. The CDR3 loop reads CASSYQVTSVAYEQYF. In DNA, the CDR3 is TGTGCCAGCAGTTATCAGGTGACTAGCGTTGCCTACGAGCAGTACTTC.

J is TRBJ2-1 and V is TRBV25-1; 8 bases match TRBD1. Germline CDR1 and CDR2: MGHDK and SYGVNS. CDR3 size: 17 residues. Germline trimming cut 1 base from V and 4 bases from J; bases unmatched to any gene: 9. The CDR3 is CASSESGRQGTYNEQFF. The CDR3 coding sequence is TGTGCCAGCAGTGAATCCGGGAGACAGGGGACATACAATGAGCAGTTCTTC.

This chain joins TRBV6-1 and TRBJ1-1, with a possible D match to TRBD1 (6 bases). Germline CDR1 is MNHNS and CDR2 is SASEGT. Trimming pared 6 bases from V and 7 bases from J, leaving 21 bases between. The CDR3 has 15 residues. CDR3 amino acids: CASRGKTGGPGEAFF. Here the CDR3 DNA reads TGTGCCAGCAGGGGGAAAACGGGGGGCCCTGGTGAAGCTTTCTTT.

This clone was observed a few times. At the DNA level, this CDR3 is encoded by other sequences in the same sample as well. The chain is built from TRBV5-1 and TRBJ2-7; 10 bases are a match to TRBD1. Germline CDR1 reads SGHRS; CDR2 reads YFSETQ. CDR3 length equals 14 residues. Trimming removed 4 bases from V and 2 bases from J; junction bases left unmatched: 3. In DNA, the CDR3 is TGCGCCAGCAGCCCTGGACAGGGGGCCTACGAGCAGTACTTC. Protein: CASSPGQGAYEQYF.

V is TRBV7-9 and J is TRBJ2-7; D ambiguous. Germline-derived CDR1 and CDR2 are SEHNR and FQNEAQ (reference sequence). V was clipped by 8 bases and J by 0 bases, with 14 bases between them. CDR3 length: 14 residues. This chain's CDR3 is CASGKTRNSYEQYF. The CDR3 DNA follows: TGTGCCAGCGGAAAGACAAGGAACTCCTACGAGCAGTACTTC.

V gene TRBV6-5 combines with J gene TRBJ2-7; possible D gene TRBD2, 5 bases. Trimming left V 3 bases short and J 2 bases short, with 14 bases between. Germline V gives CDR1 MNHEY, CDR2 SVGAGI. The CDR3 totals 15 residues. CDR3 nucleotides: TGTGCCAGCAGTTATCGGGGAGAACTTCCCTACGAGCAGTACTTC. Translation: CASSYRGELPYEQYF.